The subject of this entry is one T cell receptor (beta chain). This sample is part of a study of blood T cell repertoires in COVID-19. Study background: Whether acute or convalescent, the COVID-19 samples came from the United States, Italy and Spain. The cDNA or gDNA used as material had been derived from T cells, B-cell-depleted T cells, or PBMCs.

Per the original methods: Counts of nucleated cells, estimated from reference gene primer amplification, were obtained. The repertoire was sequenced with immunoSEQ multiplex PCR; TCRdb's copy has only in-frame clones and lacks some. The V and J calls and clone size are taken from that table; D and trimming were inferred from the DNA. The table shows tens of thousands of clones, with around three quarters occurring only once. Germline V CDR1 and CDR2: LNHDA, SQIVND (reference sequence). Losses at the gene ends were 3 bases for V and 2 bases for J; bases not matched to a gene: 1. This CDR3 is built from 15 residues.

Source material: peripheral blood. The TCR originated in a man aged 55 to 70 with acute or convalescent COVID-19. This chain connects TRBV19 to TRBJ1-3; 10 bases fit TRBD1. The CDR3 DNA reads as TGTGCCAGTAGTATTGACAGGGGGCCTGGAAACACCATATATTTT. Translated, it gives CASSIDRGPGNTIYF.